This passage covers 2 T cell receptor beta chains from one sample sequenced in a study of monozygotic twins with inflammatory bowel disease. Reprocessing the 5' RACE reads, TCRdb reports a single entry for every CDR3 protein and omits DNA. The specimen's table records over 200,000 distinct CDR3 sequences. Specimen: blood. The receptors were gathered from a human donor with ulcerative colitis or Crohn's disease, or a healthy co-twin of an affected twin (not recorded which).

The J gene is TRBJ2-1, the V gene TRBV12-3 or TRBV12-4; TCRdb proposes TRBD2, but this gene call is untestable without DNA. The CDR3 contains 12 residues. The CDR3 here is CASRAGGYEQFF.

The rearrangement links TRBV12-3 or TRBV12-4 to TRBJ2-7. The CDR3 contains 14 residues. The CDR3 reads CASSDTRSSYEQYF.